What follows describes a single TCR beta chain. This clone was counted only a few times. There is no known antigen for this receptor. Qualities for individual bases were not recorded, and no much larger clone is one base off. These data come from a study of CD8+ T cells in alopecia areata (dated by TCRdb to about 2018). With respect to the entire study: Treated patients were enrolled in an open-label pilot trial of oral tofacitinib, 5 to 10 mg twice daily, for moderate-to-severe alopecia areata. Patients stayed on tofacitinib for 6 to 18 months and then had 6 months of follow-up off drug so that delayed response and recurrence could be assessed. Disease severity in treated patients was measured with the SALT score, which quantifies the percentage of affected scalp surface area. High-throughput TCRbeta sequencing was used to examine T cell clonal expansion in alopecia areata in both the C3H/HeJ mouse model and human patients. On the human side, TCRbeta sequencing was run on scalp tissue and on sorted CD4+ and CD8+ peripheral blood T cells from healthy controls and from alopecia areata patients with either patchy or totalis/universalis disease. Tofacitinib-treated patients had biopsies at baseline and at 4 and 24 weeks of treatment, with a later scalp biopsy in several patients. Scalp clonality was compared among normal scalp (n=4), patchy alopecia areata scalp (n=8), and alopecia totalis/universalis scalp (n=8). RNA came from the PAXgene miRNA kit for fixed scalp, the miRNeasy kit for PBMCs, and the RNeasy kit for mouse skin. immunoSEQ multiplex PCR using 35 Vbeta forward primers and 13 Jbeta reverse primers was used to amplify TCRbeta CDR3 regions. The paper's findings and limits, for the study overall: During tofacitinib treatment, many expanded lesional clones stuck around in both scalp and blood, and this persistence may partly explain why relapse happens after treatment is stopped. Shared TCR sequences between patients were less evident than in mice, which may be partly attributable to HLA diversity in the patient population. Scalp TCR repertoire analysis is complicated because resident alphabeta T cells in normal human skin are also sequenced, whereas mouse skin is dominated by gammadelta T cells. Tofacitinib significantly decreased scalp clonality and the number of expanded CD8+ clones among the top 100 scalp clones. Higher clonality and more expanded CD8+ clones were observed in lesional scalp than in normal scalp, particularly in alopecia totalis/universalis, a finding suggestive of antigenic drive. Because the treated cohort was small and had just a single nonresponder, larger studies are needed to establish links between baseline CD8+ expansion and response.

Libraries were built with the immunoSEQ multiplex PCR assay. To provide template for TCR sequencing, every sample had RNA extracted and reverse transcribed into cDNA. SuperScript III was used to make first-strand cDNA, primed with a 2:1 mix of oligo-dT and random hexamers. Amplification bias was assessed with a synthetic immune receptor repertoire, and residual bias was removed computationally. Processing in the source paper ran as follows. Raw reads were preprocessed to remove errors, and CDR3 was defined according to IMGT conventions as the region from the conserved cysteine to phenylalanine. Clonality was calculated as 1 minus Shannon entropy normalized by log2 of the number of productive unique TCRs. Scalp TCRbeta sequences were cross-referenced with sorted blood CD4 and CD8 repertoires so that the CD4 or CD8 identity of scalp clones could be inferred. TCRdb retrieved this table from immuneACCESS and kept in-frame rearrangements only. Not all clones are present; in checked studies, unresolved V genes account for under half, and no reason is known for the remainder. The V and J calls and clone size come from that table; D and trimming were worked out from the DNA. The sample contains under 350,000 clones, roughly 60% of them found a single time. Of the sample, less than 2% is held by the ten largest clones.

The sample's time point label, in plain terms: roughly 24 weeks on oral tofacitinib. The sample's treatment or condition label, decoded: oral pan-JAK inhibitor, 5-10 mg twice daily. Peripheral blood and lesional scalp punch biopsies were obtained from patients with alopecia areata. PBMCs were isolated by density centrifugation and stained for CD3, CD4 and CD8, and CD4+ and CD8+ T cells were sorted on a FACSAria. The germline V gene yields SGHTA for CDR1 and FQGNSA for CDR2. The CDR3 runs 16 residues from the cysteine to the phenylalanine. Only CDR3 DNA is held: 48 bases, read in frame from base 1. V and J lose 4 bases and 1 base, and a span of 16 bases separates them.

The V and J genes are TRBV7-2 and TRBJ2-5; perhaps TRBD2 is the D gene, with 6 bases matching. Sequencing was performed on CD4+ T cells sorted from blood, taken at week 24, from a patient treated with tofacitinib. This TCR derives from a human donor with alopecia areata. The DNA sequence is as follows: TGTGCCAGCAGCTCCCCCCCCTTCGGGGGCCAAGAGACCCAGTACTTC. Its coded protein is CASSSPPFGGQETQYF.